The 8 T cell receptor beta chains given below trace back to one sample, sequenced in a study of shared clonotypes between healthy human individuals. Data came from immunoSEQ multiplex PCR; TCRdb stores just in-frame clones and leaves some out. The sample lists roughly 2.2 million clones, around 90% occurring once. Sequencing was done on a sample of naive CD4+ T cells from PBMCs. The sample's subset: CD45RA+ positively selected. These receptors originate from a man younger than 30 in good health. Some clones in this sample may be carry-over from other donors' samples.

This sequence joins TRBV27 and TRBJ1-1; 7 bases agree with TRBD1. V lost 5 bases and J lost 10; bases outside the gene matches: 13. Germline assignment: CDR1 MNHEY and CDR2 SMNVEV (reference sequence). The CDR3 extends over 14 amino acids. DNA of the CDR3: TGTGCCAGCAGTGTACGAAGACAGGGCTTAGTAGCTTTCTTT. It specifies CASSVRRQGLVAFF.

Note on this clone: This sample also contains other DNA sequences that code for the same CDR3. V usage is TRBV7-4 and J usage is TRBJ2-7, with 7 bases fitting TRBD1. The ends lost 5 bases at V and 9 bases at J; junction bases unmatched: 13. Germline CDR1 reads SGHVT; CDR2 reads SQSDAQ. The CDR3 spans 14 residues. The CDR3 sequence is CASSPQTGLAGQYF. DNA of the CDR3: TGTGCCAGCAGCCCCCAGACAGGGCTTGCGGGGCAGTACTTC. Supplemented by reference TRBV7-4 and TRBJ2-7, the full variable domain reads GAGVSQSPRYKVAKRGRDVALRCDSISGHVTLYWYRQTLGQGSEVLTYSQSDAQRDKSGRPSGRFSAERPERSVSTLKIQRTEQGDSAVYLCASSPQTGLAGQYFGPGTRLTVT.

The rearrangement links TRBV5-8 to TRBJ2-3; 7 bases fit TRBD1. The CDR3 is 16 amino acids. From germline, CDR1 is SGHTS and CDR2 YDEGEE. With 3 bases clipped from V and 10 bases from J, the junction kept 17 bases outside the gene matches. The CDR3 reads CASSSGLKLSTGAQYF. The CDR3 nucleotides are TGTGCCAGCAGCTCCGGCCTAAAACTTAGCACAGGGGCGCAGTATTTT.

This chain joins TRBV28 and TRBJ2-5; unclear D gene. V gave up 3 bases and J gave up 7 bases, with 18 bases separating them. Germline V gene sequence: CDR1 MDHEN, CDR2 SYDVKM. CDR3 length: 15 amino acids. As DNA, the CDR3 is TGTGCCAGCAGTTTGAAATCCCTCGGGTGGAGGACCCAGTACTTC. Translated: CASSLKSLGWRTQYF.

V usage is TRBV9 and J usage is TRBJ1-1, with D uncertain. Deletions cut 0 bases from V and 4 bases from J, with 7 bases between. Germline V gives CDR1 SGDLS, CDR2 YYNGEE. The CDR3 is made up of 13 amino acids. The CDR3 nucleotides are TGTGCCAGCAGCGTAGGATTGGCCACTGAAGCTTTCTTT. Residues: CASSVGLATEAFF.

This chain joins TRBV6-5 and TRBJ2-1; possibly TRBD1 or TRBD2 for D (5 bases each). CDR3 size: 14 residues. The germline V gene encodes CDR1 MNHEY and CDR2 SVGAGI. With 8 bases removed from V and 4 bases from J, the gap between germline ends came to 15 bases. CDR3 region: CASWDGRSYNEQFF. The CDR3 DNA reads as TGTGCCAGCTGGGACGGGCGCTCTTACAATGAGCAGTTCTTC.

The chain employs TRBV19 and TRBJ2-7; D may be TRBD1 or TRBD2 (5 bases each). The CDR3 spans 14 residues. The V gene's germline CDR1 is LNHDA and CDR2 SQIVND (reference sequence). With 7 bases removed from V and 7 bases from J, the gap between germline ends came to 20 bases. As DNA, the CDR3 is TGTGCCAGTACTCAACATTTGGGGGATGGTGAGCAGTACTTC. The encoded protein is CASTQHLGDGEQYF.

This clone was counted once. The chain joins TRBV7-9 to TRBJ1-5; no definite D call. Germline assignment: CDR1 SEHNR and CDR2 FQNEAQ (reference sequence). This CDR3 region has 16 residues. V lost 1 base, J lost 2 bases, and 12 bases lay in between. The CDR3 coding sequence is TGTGCCAGCAGCTTAGTATGGGGTAGCGGCAATCAGCCCCAGCATTTT. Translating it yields CASSLVWGSGNQPQHF.